This is a list of T cell receptor beta chains from one sample in a study of CD8 T cells in ankylosing spondylitis. TCRdb reanalysed the 5' RACE reads using MiXCR and keeps one entry per CDR3 protein. The sample contains just over 300,000 distinct CDR3 sequences, 20% of which appear only once. Sequencing was performed on blood, either unsorted or a sorted T cell fraction (not recorded which). Receptors were obtained from a female donor with ankylosing spondylitis or in good health (not recorded which). The CDR3 runs from the conserved cysteine through the conserved F or W. D genes are given only for firm matches. Not every row has a clone size; where given, it reads once, few, many or a size class.

V: TRBV6-5
J: TRBJ1-1
D: -
size: few
CDR3: CASSYTQGLRQTEAFF
DNA: TGTGCCAGCAGCTACACTCAGGGGCTAAGACAGACTGAAGCTTTCTTT

V: TRBV7-7
J: TRBJ2-2
D: -
size: -
CDR3: CASSSRAQNGGELFF
DNA: TGTGCTAGCAGCTCCAGAGCGCAGAACGGCGGGGAGCTGTTTTTT

V: TRBV4-2
J: TRBJ2-7
D: -
size: few
CDR3: CASSQDSVSLDWGSYEQYF
DNA: TGTGCCAGCAGCCAAGATAGCGTGTCCCTAGACTGGGGAAGCTACGAGCAGTACTTC

V: TRBV12-3/TRBV12-4
J: TRBJ2-5
D: TRBD2
size: -
CDR3: CASSFHNLNRLAGLRETQYF
DNA: TGTGCCAGCAGTTTTCACAACTTAAACCGACTAGCGGGATTGAGAGAGACCCAGTACTTC

V: TRBV20-1
J: TRBJ1-2
D: -
size: few
CDR3: CSASYSYTF
DNA: TGCAGTGCCTCGTATAGCTACACCTTC

V: TRBV6-5
J: TRBJ1-3
D: -
size: -
CDR3: CASSFLGSTDTIYF
DNA: TGTGCCAGCAGTTTCCTGGGTTCGACTGACACCATATATTTT

V: TRBV6-1
J: TRBJ2-7
D: TRBD1
size: -
CDR3: CASSGGQVYYEQYF
DNA: TGTGCCAGCAGTGGTGGACAGGTCTACTACGAGCAGTACTTC

V: TRBV7-2
J: TRBJ2-7
D: -
size: -
CDR3: CASSSSGFTYEQYF
DNA: TGTGCCAGCAGCTCCAGCGGGTTCACCTACGAGCAGTACTTC

V: TRBV29-1
J: TRBJ2-3
D: TRBD2
size: few
CDR3: CSVRGRMVPDTQYF
DNA: TGCAGCGTCCGCGGGAGGATGGTTCCAGATACGCAGTATTTT

V: TRBV20-1
J: TRBJ2-1
D: -
size: few
CDR3: CSARPDDGLLGGYNEQFF
DNA: TGCAGTGCTAGACCTGACGATGGATTACTTGGCGGATACAATGAGCAGTTCTTC

V: TRBV7-2
J: TRBJ2-7
D: -
size: few
CDR3: CASSLNGGRGQYF
DNA: TGTGCCAGCAGCTTAAATGGCGGCAGGGGCCAGTACTTC

V: TRBV28
J: TRBJ1-2
D: TRBD1
size: -
CDR3: CASYRDRDYGYTF
DNA: TGTGCCAGTTACCGGGACAGGGATTATGGCTACACCTTC

V: TRBV27
J: TRBJ2-2
D: -
size: -
CDR3: CASSLPGQNTGELFF
DNA: TGTGCCAGCAGCCTCCCTGGGCAGAACACCGGGGAGCTGTTTTTT

V: TRBV20-1
J: TRBJ1-2
D: TRBD1
size: -
CDR3: CSARAPGTGIYGYTF
DNA: TGCAGTGCTAGAGCGCCCGGGACAGGGATATATGGCTACACCTTC

V: TRBV5-6
J: TRBJ1-1
D: -
size: many
CDR3: CASSFSQTGITFF
DNA: TGTGCCAGCAGCTTTTCCCAAACAGGGATTACTTTCTTT

V: TRBV7-2
J: TRBJ2-1
D: TRBD2
size: many
CDR3: CASGELAGSYNEQFF
DNA: TGTGCCAGCGGCGAGCTAGCGGGGTCCTACAATGAGCAGTTCTTC

V: TRBV15
J: TRBJ2-1
D: -
size: few
CDR3: CATSRGGVVVNEQFF
DNA: TGTGCCACCAGCAGAGGAGGGGTCGTGGTCAATGAGCAGTTCTTC

V: TRBV18
J: TRBJ2-1
D: -
size: -
CDR3: CASSPQERNEQFF
DNA: TGTGCCAGCTCCCCTCAGGAAAGGAATGAGCAGTTCTTC

V: TRBV7-2
J: TRBJ2-5
D: TRBD1
size: few
CDR3: CASSWDRLQETQYF
DNA: TGTGCCAGCAGCTGGGACAGACTACAAGAGACCCAGTACTTC

V: TRBV7-2
J: TRBJ2-1
D: -
size: -
CDR3: CASSSSPVVDEQFF
DNA: TGTGCCAGCAGCTCCAGCCCCGTTGTGGATGAGCAGTTCTTC

V: TRBV7-2
J: TRBJ2-7
D: TRBD2
size: -
CDR3: CASSLESSGVSYEQYF
DNA: TGTGCCAGCAGCTTAGAGTCTAGCGGAGTCTCCTACGAGCAGTACTTC

V: TRBV12-3/TRBV12-4
J: TRBJ2-1
D: TRBD1
size: -
CDR3: CASRNPGGAYNEQFF
DNA: TGTGCCAGCAGAAACCCAGGGGGAGCCTACAATGAGCAGTTCTTC

V: TRBV7-9
J: TRBJ1-2
D: -
size: -
CDR3: CASSLSQDNNYGYTF
DNA: TGTGCCAGCAGCTTATCCCAGGACAACAACTATGGCTACACCTTC

V: TRBV4-3
J: TRBJ2-3
D: -
size: many
CDR3: CASSQEGGGTDTQYF
DNA: TGCGCCAGCAGCCAAGAAGGGGGGGGCACAGATACGCAGTATTTT

V: TRBV28
J: TRBJ2-3
D: -
size: -
CDR3: CASSLARKSDTQYF
DNA: TGTGCCAGTTCCCTAGCGCGGAAAAGTGATACGCAGTATTTT

V: TRBV20-1
J: TRBJ2-1
D: -
size: many
CDR3: CSATPQLLNNEQFF
DNA: TGCAGTGCTACGCCCCAACTCCTTAACAATGAGCAGTTCTTC

V: TRBV20-1
J: TRBJ1-5
D: -
size: -
CDR3: CSARSYSNQPQHF
DNA: TGCAGTGCTCGCAGCTATAGCAATCAGCCCCAGCATTTT

V: TRBV7-2
J: TRBJ2-1
D: -
size: many
CDR3: CASSFSGGVAYNEQFF
DNA: TGTGCCAGCAGCTTTTCGGGCGGGGTCGCATACAATGAGCAGTTCTTC

V: TRBV11-2
J: TRBJ2-2
D: TRBD2
size: -
CDR3: CASSLDRLAGAGELFF
DNA: TGTGCCAGCAGCTTAGATCGACTAGCGGGAGCCGGGGAGCTGTTTTTT

V: TRBV2
J: TRBJ2-5
D: -
size: -
CDR3: CASNEGRVQETQYF
DNA: TGTGCCAGCAACGAAGGCAGAGTCCAAGAGACCCAGTACTTC

V: TRBV19
J: TRBJ2-1
D: -
size: once
CDR3: CASSMAPGLYNEQFF
DNA: TGTGCCAGTAGTATGGCCCCAGGGCTTTACAATGAGCAGTTCTTC

V: TRBV30
J: TRBJ1-3
D: TRBD1
size: few
CDR3: CAYRGSGNTIYF
DNA: TGTGCCTACAGGGGATCTGGAAACACCATATATTTT

V: TRBV2
J: TRBJ2-7
D: TRBD1
size: -
CDR3: CASRDSAYEQYF
DNA: TGTGCCAGCCGGGACAGCGCCTACGAGCAGTACTTC

V: TRBV12-3/TRBV12-4
J: TRBJ1-4
D: -
size: few
CDR3: CASSSLATTNEKLFF
DNA: TGTGCCAGCAGTTCCCTTGCCACAACTAATGAAAAACTGTTTTTT

V: TRBV12-3/TRBV12-4
J: TRBJ2-1
D: -
size: many
CDR3: CASSRLASRQGDNEQFF
DNA: TGTGCCAGCAGCCGCCTCGCCTCCAGGCAAGGGGACAATGAGCAGTTCTTC

V: TRBV20-1
J: TRBJ1-3
D: -
size: few
CDR3: CSARLGTVSGNTIYF
DNA: TGCAGTGCTCGCCTAGGGACGGTCTCTGGAAACACCATATATTTT

V: TRBV20-1
J: TRBJ2-3
D: -
size: -
CDR3: CSADSPVGTDTQYF
DNA: TGCAGTGCCGACTCCCCGGTGGGGACAGATACGCAGTATTTT

V: TRBV20-1
J: TRBJ1-6
D: TRBD1
size: -
CDR3: CSAPPAGTGRSPLHF
DNA: TGCAGTGCCCCTCCGGCGGGGACAGGGCGGTCACCCCTCCACTTT

V: TRBV25-1
J: TRBJ1-1
D: -
size: -
CDR3: CASSANTEAFF
DNA: TGTGCCAGCAGTGCGAACACTGAAGCTTTCTTT

V: TRBV12-3/TRBV12-4
J: TRBJ1-1
D: -
size: -
CDR3: CASSTTLNTEAFF
DNA: TGTGCCAGCAGTACGACCCTGAACACTGAAGCTTTCTTT

V: TRBV15
J: TRBJ2-1
D: -
size: -
CDR3: CATSPPVPLYYNEQFF
DNA: TGTGCCACCAGCCCGCCTGTACCTTTGTACTACAATGAGCAGTTCTTC

V: TRBV12-3/TRBV12-4
J: TRBJ2-7
D: TRBD1
size: many
CDR3: CASSSDRDRSYEQYF
DNA: TGTGCCAGCAGCTCGGACAGGGATAGATCCTACGAGCAGTACTTC

V: TRBV19
J: TRBJ1-5
D: -
size: -
CDR3: CASSILDSRGPQHF
DNA: TGTGCCAGTAGTATACTGGACAGCCGAGGGCCCCAGCATTTT

V: TRBV2
J: TRBJ2-7
D: TRBD2
size: -
CDR3: CASRVGLAGVAYEQYF
DNA: TGTGCCAGCAGGGTGGGACTAGCGGGAGTCGCCTACGAGCAGTACTTC

V: TRBV25-1
J: TRBJ2-7
D: -
size: few
CDR3: CASSDKGIRGHEQYF
DNA: TGTGCCAGCAGTGACAAGGGAATCAGGGGCCACGAGCAGTACTTC

V: TRBV7-2
J: TRBJ2-7
D: -
size: -
CDR3: CASSSRGAGSIYEQYF
DNA: TGTGCCAGCAGCTCAAGGGGGGCGGGGTCGATCTACGAGCAGTACTTC

V: TRBV7-6
J: TRBJ2-1
D: -
size: many
CDR3: CASSSRQNNEQFF
DNA: TGTGCCAGCAGCTCCCGACAAAACAATGAGCAGTTCTTC

V: TRBV20-1
J: TRBJ2-3
D: -
size: many
CDR3: CSASKGLRNTDTQYF
DNA: TGCAGTGCTAGTAAAGGACTAAGGAACACAGATACGCAGTATTTT

V: TRBV20-1
J: TRBJ2-7
D: TRBD2
size: -
CDR3: CSARALAGTPWEQYF
DNA: TGCAGTGCTAGAGCCCTAGCGGGAACCCCATGGGAGCAGTACTTC

V: TRBV4-3
J: TRBJ1-6
D: -
size: -
CDR3: CASSPQIGASPLHF
DNA: TGCGCCAGCAGCCCCCAGATTGGGGCATCACCCCTCCACTTT

V: TRBV20-1
J: TRBJ2-3
D: -
size: -
CDR3: CSADQKDTQYF
DNA: TGCAGTGCTGACCAGAAAGATACGCAGTATTTT

V: TRBV29-1
J: TRBJ1-2
D: TRBD1
size: -
CDR3: CSVVGTGFYGYTF
DNA: TGCAGCGTTGTGGGGACAGGCTTCTATGGCTACACCTTC

V: TRBV4-3
J: TRBJ2-5
D: -
size: few
CDR3: CASSQVWTGWETQYF
DNA: TGCGCCAGCAGCCAAGTCTGGACGGGATGGGAGACCCAGTACTTC

V: TRBV6-1
J: TRBJ1-2
D: TRBD1
size: -
CDR3: CASRPPGTGSGYTF
DNA: TGTGCCAGCAGACCCCCCGGGACAGGAAGCGGCTACACCTTC

V: TRBV6-6
J: TRBJ2-1
D: TRBD1
size: -
CDR3: CVSSRQGGNEQFF
DNA: TGTGTCAGCAGCCGACAGGGGGGCAATGAGCAGTTCTTC

V: TRBV12-3/TRBV12-4
J: TRBJ2-7
D: -
size: -
CDR3: CASSLEYGRSYEQYF
DNA: TGTGCCAGCAGTTTGGAGTACGGACGATCCTACGAGCAGTACTTC

V: TRBV7-9
J: TRBJ2-1
D: -
size: few
CDR3: CASSLMDEQFF
DNA: TGTGCCAGCAGCTTAATGGATGAGCAGTTCTTC

V: TRBV10-2
J: TRBJ1-6
D: -
size: -
CDR3: CASTDNSPLHF
DNA: TGCGCCAGCACGGATAATTCACCCCTCCACTTT